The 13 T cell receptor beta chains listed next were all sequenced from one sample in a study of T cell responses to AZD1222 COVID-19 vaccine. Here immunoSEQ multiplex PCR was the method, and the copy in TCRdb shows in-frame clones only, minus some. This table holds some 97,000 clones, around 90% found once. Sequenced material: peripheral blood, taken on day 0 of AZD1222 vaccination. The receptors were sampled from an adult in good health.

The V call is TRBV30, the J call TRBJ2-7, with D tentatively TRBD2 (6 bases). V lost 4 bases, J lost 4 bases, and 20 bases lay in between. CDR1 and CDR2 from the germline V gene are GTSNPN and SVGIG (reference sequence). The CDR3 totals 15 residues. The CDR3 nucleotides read TGTGCCTGGACTTTTAAGGGACTGGGTGGGTACGAGCAGTACTTC. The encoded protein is CAWTFKGLGGYEQYF.

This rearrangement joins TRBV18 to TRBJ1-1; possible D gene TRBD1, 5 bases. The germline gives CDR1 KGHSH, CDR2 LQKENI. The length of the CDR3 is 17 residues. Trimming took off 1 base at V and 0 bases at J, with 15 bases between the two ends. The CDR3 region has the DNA TGTGCCAGCTCACCACGGGGCGGGGGAGGTATGAACACTGAAGCTTTCTTT. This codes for CASSPRGGGGMNTEAFF.

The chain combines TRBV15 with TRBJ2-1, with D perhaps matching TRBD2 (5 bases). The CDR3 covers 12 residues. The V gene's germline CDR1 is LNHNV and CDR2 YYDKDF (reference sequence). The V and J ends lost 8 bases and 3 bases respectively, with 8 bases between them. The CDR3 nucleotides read TGTGCCACCGACGGGAACTACAATGAGCAGTTCTTC. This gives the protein CATDGNYNEQFF.

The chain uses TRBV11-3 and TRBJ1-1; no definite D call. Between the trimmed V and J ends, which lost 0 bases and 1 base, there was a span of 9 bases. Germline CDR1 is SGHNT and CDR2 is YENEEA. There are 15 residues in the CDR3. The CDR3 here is CASSLDISGNTEAFF. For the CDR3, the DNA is TGTGCCAGCAGCTTAGATATCTCAGGGAACACTGAAGCTTTCTTT.

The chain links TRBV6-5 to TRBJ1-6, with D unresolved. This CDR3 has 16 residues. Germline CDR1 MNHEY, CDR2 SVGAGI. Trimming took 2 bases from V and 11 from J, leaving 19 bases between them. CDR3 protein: CASSYVGIRLNAPLHF. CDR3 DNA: TGTGCCAGCAGTTACGTGGGAATTCGCCTAAATGCACCCCTCCACTTT.

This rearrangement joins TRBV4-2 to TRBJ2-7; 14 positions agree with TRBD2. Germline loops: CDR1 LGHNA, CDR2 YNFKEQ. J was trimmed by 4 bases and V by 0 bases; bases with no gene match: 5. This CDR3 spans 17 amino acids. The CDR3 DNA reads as TGTGCCAGCAGCCAAGAAGGTGGGACTAGCGGGAGTTACGAGCAGTACTTC. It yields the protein CASSQEGGTSGSYEQYF.

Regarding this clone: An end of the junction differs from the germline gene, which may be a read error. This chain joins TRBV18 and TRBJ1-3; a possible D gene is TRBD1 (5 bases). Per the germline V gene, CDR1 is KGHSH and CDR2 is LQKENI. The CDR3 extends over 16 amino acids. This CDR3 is CASSPVVDSSGNTLYF. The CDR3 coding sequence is TGTGCCAGCTCACCAGTAGTTGACAGCTCTGGAAACACCCTATATTTT. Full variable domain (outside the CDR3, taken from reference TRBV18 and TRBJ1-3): NAGVMQNPRHLVRRRGQEARLRCSPMKGHSHVYWYRQLPEEGLKFMVYLQKENIIDESGMPKERFSAEFPKEGPSILRIQQVVRGDSAAYFCASSPVVDSSGNTLYFGEGSWLTVV.

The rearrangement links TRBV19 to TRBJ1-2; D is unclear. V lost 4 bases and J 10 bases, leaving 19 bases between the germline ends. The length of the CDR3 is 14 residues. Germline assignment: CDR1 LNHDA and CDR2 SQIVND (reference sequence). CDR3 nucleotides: TGTGCCAGTAGTACGCTCGGGGTAGGGTTATCCTACACCTTC. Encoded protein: CASSTLGVGLSYTF.

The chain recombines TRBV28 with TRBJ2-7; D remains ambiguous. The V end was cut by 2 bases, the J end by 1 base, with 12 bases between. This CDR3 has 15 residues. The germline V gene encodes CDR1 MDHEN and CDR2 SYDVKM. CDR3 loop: CASSLGTIVSYEQYF. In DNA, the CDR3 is TGTGCCAGCAGTTTAGGTACTATAGTTTCCTACGAGCAGTACTTC.

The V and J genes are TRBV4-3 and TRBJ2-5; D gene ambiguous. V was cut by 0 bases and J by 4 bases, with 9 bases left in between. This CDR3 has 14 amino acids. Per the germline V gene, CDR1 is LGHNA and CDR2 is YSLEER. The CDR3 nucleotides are TGCGCCAGCAGCCAAGATCGTGGGGTAGAGACCCAGTACTTC. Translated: CASSQDRGVETQYF.

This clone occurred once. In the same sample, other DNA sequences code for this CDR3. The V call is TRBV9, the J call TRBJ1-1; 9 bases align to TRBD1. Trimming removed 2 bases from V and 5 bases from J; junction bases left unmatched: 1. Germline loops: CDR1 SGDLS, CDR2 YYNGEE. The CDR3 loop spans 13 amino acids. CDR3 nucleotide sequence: TGTGCCAGCAGCGTGACAGGGGGTACTGAAGCTTTCTTT. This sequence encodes CASSVTGGTEAFF.

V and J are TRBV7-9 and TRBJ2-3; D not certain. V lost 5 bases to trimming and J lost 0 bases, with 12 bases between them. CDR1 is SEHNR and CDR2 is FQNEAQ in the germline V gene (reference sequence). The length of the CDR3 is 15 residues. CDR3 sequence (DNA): TGTGCCAGCAGCCCCACATGGGATAGCACAGATACGCAGTATTTT. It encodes CASSPTWDSTDTQYF. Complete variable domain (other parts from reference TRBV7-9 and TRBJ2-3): DTGVSQNPRHKITKRGQNVTFRCDPISEHNRLYWYRQTLGQGPEFLTYFQNEAQLEKSRLLSDRFSAERPKGSFSTLEIQRTEQGDSAMYLCASSPTWDSTDTQYFGPGTRLTVL.

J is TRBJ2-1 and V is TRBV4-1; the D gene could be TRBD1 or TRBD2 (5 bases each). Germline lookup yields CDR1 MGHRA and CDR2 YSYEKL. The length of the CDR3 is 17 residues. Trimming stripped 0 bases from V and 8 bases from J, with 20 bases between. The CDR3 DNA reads TGCGCCAGCAGCCAAGATCCCCTAGAGGGGCGCTTGGATGAGCAGTTCTTC. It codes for CASSQDPLEGRLDEQFF.